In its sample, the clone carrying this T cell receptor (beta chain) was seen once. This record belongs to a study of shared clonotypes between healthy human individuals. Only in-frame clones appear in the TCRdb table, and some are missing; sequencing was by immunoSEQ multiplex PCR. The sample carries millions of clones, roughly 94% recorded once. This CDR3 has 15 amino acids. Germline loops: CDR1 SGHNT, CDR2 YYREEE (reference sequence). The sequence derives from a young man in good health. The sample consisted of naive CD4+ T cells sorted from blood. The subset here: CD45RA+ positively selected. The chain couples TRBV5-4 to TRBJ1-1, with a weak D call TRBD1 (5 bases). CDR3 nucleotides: TGTGTGGCAGATTTCCGGGGCAGACCGAACACTGAAGCTTTCTTT. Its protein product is CVADFRGRPNTEAFF.